The TCR beta chain under discussion was sequenced for a study of HIV-infected patients and healthy controls. Study conclusions and caveats: In healthy controls, MAIT alpha CDR3s were common; in HIV+ repertoires, severely depleted. A major limitation was that merely sixteen HIV-infected individuals were processed.

The repertoire came from unfractionated whole blood and reflected all unsorted peripheral T cells. cDNA was made from about 510 ng RNA using alpha and beta constant primers. Alpha and beta chain libraries were made separately by chain-specific third strand synthesis with multiplexing indices. Ligation attached cDNA to a 5' RACE adapter that carried a random hexamer and SP2 site. Second strand DNA was synthesized using a primer at the SP2 site. MiXCR, applied by TCRdb to the 5' RACE reads, yields one record per CDR3 protein. The table has nearly 7,500 distinct CDR3 sequences, roughly 10% seen once; the top ten hold approximately 15%. This clonotype was observed many times. Its antigen remains unidentified. The TCR originated in an adult with HIV infection. The material sequenced was blood, taken before antiretroviral therapy.

CDR3 nucleotide sequence: TGTGCCAGCAGTGACGGACAGGCCCGGATCCCTGAAGCTTTCTTT. Its translation is CASSDGQARIPEAFF. The chain employs TRBV6-6 and TRBJ1-1, with TRBD1 identical over 7 bases. CDR3 length: 15 residues. Germline assignment: CDR1 MNHNY and CDR2 SVGAGI (reference sequence). Trimming at V came to 5 bases and at J to 6 bases, leaving 12 bases not matched to a gene.